This TCR beta chain was documented in a study of cytomegalovirus exposure and HLA in healthy donors (dated 2017 in TCRdb). In terms of the full investigation: An earlier analysis of several hundred of the donors reported roughly 300 Gb of sequence data and roughly 110 million unique TCR beta sequences from some 180 million T cells. The study aimed to test whether signatures of past pathogen exposure could be identified by cataloging public T cell receptors. An early release covering 550 to 650 HLA-typed donors comprised roughly 300 gigabases of sequencing data and tens of millions of unique TCR sequences. On average, 235,054 unique TCR beta nucleotide sequences were sequenced per donor among about 400 genotyped donors of the cohort, with 15% to 20% of those sequences being non-productive. In a later genetic analysis, genome-wide SNP genotypes for about 55% of the roughly 700 donors were used, and that subset was treated as a discovery cohort. To study patterns of TCR occurrence, a later analysis re-analyzed previously published TCR beta repertoires from under 750 donors and added high-resolution HLA genotyping. Four or five DR-DQ haplotypes were handled as single units for association and clustering, since linkage in the cohort was strong. Besides the first cohort of about 730 subjects, a separate validation cohort made up of some 110 different subjects was used. An earlier analysis of several hundred of the donors used high-throughput TCR beta sequencing to judge whether each TCR beta V gene segment behaved as functional or pseudogenic. Among the roughly 390 genotyped donors, more than 70% belonged to the genetic ancestry cluster associated with self-reported Caucasian donors. HLA typing included class I and class II loci at four-digit resolution. In the later analysis, no new phenotypic data were used to find candidate immune exposures; instead, reliance was placed on TCR beta sequences and their occurrence across donors. Typing coverage varied by locus: roughly 620-630 donors for A, B, C, DRB1 and DQB1; 500 to 550 for DQA1; about 600 for DPA1; approximately 470 for DPB1. Every discovery cohort repertoire had been produced on one sequencing platform. To predict cytomegalovirus infection status, the study combined high-throughput TCR immunosequencing, statistical association of individual TCRs with disease status, and machine learning. The study used immunosequencing to profile the T cell repertoires of 600 to 850 subjects and linked those repertoires to cytomegalovirus serostatus. Alongside the repertoire data, information on donor age, sex, ethnicity and CMV serostatus was compiled. The research as a whole found: A later analysis reported that several top co-occurrence clusters appeared linked to parvovirus B19, influenza, CMV and Epstein-Barr virus. The classifier was reported to diagnose cytomegalovirus status with high specificity and sensitivity in both the original cohort and the validation cohort. A cluster of highly shared sequence variants was judged likely to be a technical artifact of the sequencing pipeline. In a later analysis, most CMV-associated TCR beta chains were found to appear HLA-restricted, with HLA associations seemingly driven largely by CMV exposure. The presence/absence analyses assumed that sequencing depth was roughly uniform across donors, and that assumption may not be true. According to a later genetic analysis, donors in an Asian-associated ancestry cluster had fewer N-insertions in productive TCRs than the roughly 660-donor mean. Because the 87-base-pair reads could not distinguish some IMGT-functional V segments, including TRBV6-2 and TRBV6-3, those segments were excluded. A further reported finding was that TCR beta sequences accurately predicted the HLA-A and HLA-B alleles for most subjects in the first cohort. Linkage disequilibrium might explain the correlated functional status among segregating V segments, but an unknown experimental factor could not be excluded. An earlier analysis of some 590 of the donors showed that most TCR beta V segments appeared in productive rearrangements either about 87% or about 30% of the time, which broadly matched IMGT annotations. When HLA alleles, especially DR and DQ, strongly co-occurred, attributing TCR associations to individual alleles was difficult. A later genetic analysis associated a missense DCLRE1C variant with V-gene and J-gene trimming of TCR beta chains, and an independent cohort replicated the association. The study gave a list of under 200 TCR beta chains associated with cytomegalovirus. According to a later analysis, TCR association rates differed among HLA loci, with DRB1 alleles showing the most associated TCRs and HLA-C alleles showing the fewest. In a later analysis, HLA-associated TCR beta chains were found to be more clonally expanded and to have lower generation probabilities than equally common non-associated chains. Immune exposure information for the cohort was limited to CMV serostatus. It was suggested by the authors that the approach could potentially be generalized to other disease states and immunological phenotypes. Most TCR sequences were seen in very few donors, while some public TCRs were found in many individuals. In vitro tests confirmed that a few of the cytomegalovirus-associated TCR beta chains recognize cytomegalovirus antigens. Some 16 rarely observed V segments, including chromosome 9 orphons, were excluded from the earlier analysis of 550 to 700 of the donors because counts were too low. Because HLA typing was unavailable for some donors at each locus, only the typed subset was used in association tests. This cohort had only TCR beta chains sequenced, and the lack of alpha or paired-chain data limited which features could be detected. In a later analysis, 16,951 TCR beta sequences were associated with specific HLA alleles at a false discovery rate of 0.05.

The cohort comprised around 700 healthy bone marrow donors. At the time of sampling, all cohort members were nominally healthy, though unrecorded immune exposures were likely present. The donor was CMV seropositive and was included in the group of almost 300 seropositive cohort members. A peripheral blood sample was collected from each donor, and TCR beta sequencing was performed on peripheral blood mononuclear cells. The Qiagen DNeasy Blood Extraction Kit was used to extract genomic DNA from the blood cell samples. Concerning this clone itself: Its specific antigen is unknown. No much larger clone exists at a distance of one base, and base qualities are not known.

The receptor library was made with the immunoSEQ multiplex PCR assay. The multiplex PCR relied on a mix of 60 forward primers for TCR Vbeta segments and 13 reverse primers for TCR Jbeta segments. The CDR3 region of rearranged TCR beta genes was amplified from genomic DNA by a multiplex PCR assay. Amplified TCR beta libraries were sequenced as 87-base-pair reads on the Illumina HiSeq System. On the authors' methods: In a later analysis, some 80 million unique TCR beta chains were counted across the 666 repertoires, and roughly 10 million of these chains were shared by at least two donors. To remove PCR and sequencing errors, raw reads were error-corrected and collapsed into unique sequences using a nearest-neighbor algorithm that merged closely related sequences. Alignment of CDR3 sequences to IMGT reference sequences was used to assign V, D and J gene segments. Each retained sequence needed at least a six-nucleotide match to both a V gene segment and a J gene segment. Rearrangements were called productive when the CDR3 lacked stop codons and stayed in frame with V and J; all others were non-productive. CDR3 was defined according to IMGT convention as the region running from the second conserved V-encoded cysteine to the conserved J-encoded phenylalanine. In an earlier analysis of more than 550 of the donors, sequences lacking an unambiguous match to a single V gene segment were excluded. In an earlier analysis of approximately 550 of the donors, V segments were called functional above 56.7% productive rearrangements and were called segregating when the between-donor standard deviation exceeded 5%. A statistical classification framework was built for diagnosing cytomegalovirus status from the catalog of TCR beta chain sequences. In a later analysis, V and J genes were assigned by comparing TCR nucleotide sequences against IMGT/GENE-DB human TR gene sequences. A later analysis assigned CDR3 sequences and most-parsimonious VDJ recombination scenarios with the TCRdist pipeline. In a later analysis, every TCR beta chain was defined by the combination of its CDR3 amino acid sequence and its V-gene family, and reads without a unique V-gene family were dropped. A later analysis removed 500 to 600 highly shared, low-generation-probability nucleotide sequences to deal with suspected cross-contamination and a sequencing artifact. A later analysis calculated a clonal expansion index for each public chain from normalized within-repertoire ranks of inferred template counts. In a later analysis, generation probabilities were computed with a VDJ recombination model fitted to out-of-frame rearrangements, and the resulting probabilities were checked against IGoR. A later analysis scored TCR-TCR, TCR-HLA and TCR-CMV co-occurrence with hypergeometric tests, applying a repertoire-size bias correction to TCR pairs. False discovery rates were estimated in a later analysis by permuting HLA or CMV assignments 20 times. A later analysis grouped co-occurring TCRs with DBSCAN, adding TCRdist sequence similarity when clustering within HLA-allele-positive subsets. Co-occurrence clustering excluded repertoires with fewer than 30,000 or more than 120,000 public chains, plus five with anomalous nucleotide sharing. TCRdb re-hosts the immuneACCESS table, in-frame sequences only. Its copies lack some clones; in the studies checked, an unresolved V gene accounts for under half of them, and the cause for the rest is not known. V and J calls and clone size come straight from that table; D and trimming were deduced from the DNA. The sample table contains some 150,000 clones; only one count was recorded for less than 85% of them. About 6.8% of the sample lies in the top ten.

Reading the germline V gene gives CDR1 SGHRS and CDR2 YFSETQ. The V and J ends are trimmed by 0 bases and 2 bases, leaving 11 bases between them. The CDR3 runs 15 residues from the cysteine to the phenylalanine. The only DNA kept is the CDR3, 45 bases in frame from the first base. The chain employs TRBV5-1 and TRBJ1-2; TRBD1 is a possible D gene, resting on 6 matching bases. Input material: PBMCs. The TCR was taken from a middle-aged man in good health and CMV-seropositive. CDR3 sequence: CASSLEAGANYGYTF. The DNA sequence is as follows: TGCGCCAGCAGCTTGGAGGCGGGGGCGAACTATGGCTACACCTTC.